This TCR beta chain was found in a study of T cell clusters in autoimmune cytopenias. General observations from the study: Primary autoimmune cytopenia patients seemingly lacked the physiological T cell clusters found in healthy donors. TRB repertoire shifts in secondary cytopenia and chronic lymphocytic leukemia mostly reflected lymphoma, not autoimmunity.

TRB rearrangements were amplified by touch-down multiplex PCR with mixed TRB-A/B primers. From its re-call of the multiplex PCR reads, TCRdb lists each CDR3 protein once, without DNA. The ten top clones account for around 21%, within a sample of about 11,000 distinct CDR3 sequences. With respect to this clonotype: As yet, its antigen is unknown.

TRB was amplified from 250 ng of peripheral blood genomic DNA per sample. The length of the CDR3 is 18 residues. CDR1 KGHSH and CDR2 LQKENI come from the germline V gene. Another study also made use of these data, one on T cell repertoires in aging, cancer and after chemotherapy. That paper notes: In healthy donors, age-related TCR diversity loss mainly reflected lost richness. Across the chemotherapy interval, each cancer cohort showed higher median generation probability, suggesting thymic rebound.

The chain carries TRBV18 and TRBJ1-2; as DNA is missing, the TRBD1 call by TCRdb cannot be tested. What was sequenced was peripheral blood. The receptor was derived from a human donor in good health. CDR3 region: CASSPHPPRTVAGDGYTF.